Shown below are 29 T cell receptor beta chains from a single sample sequenced in a study of T cell changes during pregnancy in multiple sclerosis. Sequencing used immunoSEQ multiplex PCR; TCRdb keeps in-frame clones, though not all of them. The data hold fewer than 75,000 clones, with 75% to 95% observed a single time. The material was peripheral blood, obtained in the first trimester of pregnancy. These receptors were collected from a female donor with multiple sclerosis, enrolled in a pregnancy study.

This chain joins TRBV27 and TRBJ1-1; the D is unclear. Trimming pared 7 bases from V and 0 bases from J, leaving 9 bases between. The V gene's germline CDR1 is MNHEY and CDR2 SMNVEV (reference sequence). The CDR3 covers 13 residues. This CDR3 is CASKPGVNTEAFF. In DNA form, the CDR3 reads TGTGCCAGCAAACCGGGAGTGAACACTGAAGCTTTCTTT.

With regard to this clone: Other DNA sequences of this sample code for an identical CDR3. The chain is built from TRBV7-2 and TRBJ2-7; 8 bases are shared with TRBD2. Looked up from germline, CDR1 is SGHTA and CDR2 is FQGNSA. The CDR3 is 14 amino acids. The J segment lost 1 base and the V segment lost 3 bases, leaving 2 bases of the junction unmatched. Here the CDR3 reads CASSFRGGSYEQYF. The DNA for the CDR3 is TGTGCCAGCAGCTTCCGCGGGGGGTCCTACGAGCAGTACTTC. Full variable domain (remainder filled in from reference TRBV7-2 and TRBJ2-7): GAGVSQSPSNKVTEKGKDVELRCDPISGHTALYWYRQSLGQGLEFLIYFQGNSAPDKSGLPSDRFSAERTGGSVSTLTIQRTQQEDSAVYLCASSFRGGSYEQYFGPGTRLTVT.

This chain links TRBV7-9 with TRBJ1-4; 8 bases align to TRBD1. Trimming cost V 7 bases and J 2 bases; bases outside gene matches: 6. Germline V gene lookup returns CDR1 SEHNR and CDR2 FQNEAQ (reference sequence). The CDR3 runs 15 residues. The CDR3 nucleotides are TGTGCCAGCACAAAAGACAGGGGCACTAATGAAAAACTGTTTTTT. This sequence encodes CASTKDRGTNEKLFF.

The rearrangement uses TRBV16 and TRBJ2-7; perhaps TRBD1 as D (6 bases). Between the trimmed V and J ends, which lost 4 bases and 6 bases, there was a span of 13 bases. Germline CDR1 reads KGHSY; CDR2 reads FQNENV. The CDR3 runs 13 residues. CDR3 sequence reads: CASSPLQGGEQYF. DNA for the CDR3: TGTGCCAGCAGCCCGCTACAGGGTGGCGAGCAGTACTTC.

This chain links TRBV7-2 with TRBJ1-2; D might be TRBD1 (6 bases). Germline V gene lookup returns CDR1 SGHTA and CDR2 FQGNSA. V lost 8 bases and J lost 6, with 13 bases in between. The CDR3 runs to 12 residues. As DNA, the CDR3 is TGTGCCAGCTTTCCTGGGGGCGATGGCTACACCTTC. Its translation is CASFPGGDGYTF.

This clone was seen only once. This chain links TRBV5-6 with TRBJ1-2; a weak D match, TRBD1 (5 bases). The germline gives CDR1 SGHDT, CDR2 YYEEEE. The CDR3 is 14 amino acids. The V end was cut by 0 bases, the J end by 2 bases, with 8 bases between. CDR3 sequence (DNA): TGTGCCAGCAGCTTGGTGGGGGGGAACTATGGCTACACCTTC. Translating gives CASSLVGGNYGYTF.

This chain links TRBV6-5 with TRBJ1-1; D gene ambiguous. V lost 6 bases and J 0 bases, leaving 8 bases between the germline ends. The CDR3 is 13 residues long. Germline CDR1 and CDR2: MNHEY and SVGAGI. The CDR3 coding sequence is TGTGCCAGCAGCCAAACAGTGAACACTGAAGCTTTCTTT. Protein: CASSQTVNTEAFF.

The chain is built from TRBV30 and TRBJ2-3; tentatively, D is TRBD1 (6 bases). This CDR3 spans 16 amino acids. The V gene lost 5 bases and the J gene lost 4 bases, with 22 bases spanning the gap. Germline V lookup: CDR1 GTSNPN, CDR2 SVGIG (reference sequence). This CDR3 is CAWGSGASIGADTQYF. Here the CDR3 DNA reads TGTGCCTGGGGTTCAGGGGCCTCCATAGGGGCAGATACGCAGTATTTT.

The rearrangement joins TRBV6-5 to TRBJ1-2; 10 bases line up with TRBD1. Germline V gene sequence: CDR1 MNHEY, CDR2 SVGAGI. The V segment lost 11 bases and the J segment 5 bases; nucleotides outside the gene matches: 8. The length of the CDR3 is 13 residues. DNA for the CDR3: TGTGCCGCCCGGGACAGGGGCCTATATGGCTACACCTTC. Residues: CAARDRGLYGYTF.

The gene calls are TRBV5-1 and TRBJ2-2; TRBD1 is a possible D gene (6 bases). Germline assignment: CDR1 SGHRS and CDR2 YFSETQ. CDR3 length equals 15 residues. V was pared by 2 bases and J by 3 bases, with 11 bases between. The CDR3 region has the DNA TGCGCCAGCAGCTTCCAGGGGCCGGACACCGGGGAGCTGTTTTTT. This translates into CASSFQGPDTGELFF. Combining the CDR3 with reference TRBV5-1 and TRBJ2-2 gives the whole variable domain KAGVTQTPRYLIKTRGQQVTLSCSPISGHRSVSWYQQTPGQGLQFLFEYFSETQRNKGNFPGRFSGRQFSNSRSEMNVSTLELGDSALYLCASSFQGPDTGELFFGEGSRLTVL.

Only one count was recorded for this clone. V is TRBV7-2 and J is TRBJ2-1, with 9 bases lining up with TRBD2. Germline lookup yields CDR1 SGHTA and CDR2 FQGNSA. CDR3 size: 16 residues. Unmatched junction bases numbered 14, after V lost 5 bases and J lost 9 bases. In DNA, the CDR3 is TGTGCCAGCAGCCCCCCGGGGGCGGGGGGGCAGTTTGAGCAGTTCTTC. This codes for CASSPPGAGGQFEQFF.

V is TRBV7-2 and J is TRBJ2-7; D may be TRBD1 (5 bases). CDR3 length: 18 residues. V was clipped by 2 bases and J by 4 bases, with 24 bases between them. The germline CDR1 and CDR2 sequences are SGHTA and FQGNSA. The CDR3: CASSLRKNRRPWIYEQYF. DNA for the CDR3: TGTGCCAGCAGCTTACGAAAAAACAGGCGTCCCTGGATTTACGAGCAGTACTTC.

As for this clone: Other DNA sequences in the sample encode the same CDR3. The chain joins TRBV7-7 to TRBJ1-1; D is perhaps TRBD1 (6 bases). The V end lost 1 base, the J end lost 3 bases, and 6 bases lay between the germline ends. This CDR3 spans 13 amino acids. The germline V gene has CDR1 SSHAT and CDR2 FNYEAQ (reference sequence). As DNA, the CDR3 is TGTGCCAGCAGCTTAGACAGGGACACTGAAGCTTTCTTT. Protein: CASSLDRDTEAFF.

V is TRBV27 and J is TRBJ2-4; 11 bases match TRBD2. The CDR3 has 13 residues. With 9 bases clipped from V and 6 bases from J, the junction kept 4 bases outside the gene matches. Germline lookup yields CDR1 MNHEY and CDR2 SMNVEV (reference sequence). CDR3 protein: CASSTSGRNIQYF. The CDR3 bases are TGTGCCAGTTCCACTAGCGGGAGAAACATTCAGTACTTC.

The chain carries TRBV7-6 and TRBJ2-6; 7 bases align to TRBD2. Germline values: CDR1 SGHVS, CDR2 FNYEAQ. J was trimmed by 0 bases and V by 4 bases; bases with no gene match: 15. There are 20 residues in the CDR3. As DNA, the CDR3 is TGTGCCAGCAGCTCGGAGCTAGCGGCAGCTGAACCCTCTGGGGCCAACGTCCTGACTTTC. Its translation: CASSSELAAAEPSGANVLTF.

The V gene is TRBV6-1, the J gene TRBJ1-1; 8 positions agree with TRBD1. This CDR3 has 17 residues. Germline V gene sequence: CDR1 MNHNS, CDR2 SASEGT. The V and J ends lost 1 base and 1 base, in that order; junction bases with no gene match: 8. The CDR3 DNA reads TGTGCCAGCAGTGAAGACCAGGGGGCCGGGGGGAACACTGAAGCTTTCTTT. As protein: CASSEDQGAGGNTEAFF.

On this clone: One end of the junction fails to match germline, which may point to a read error. The chain couples TRBV27 to TRBJ1-1; 8 bases fit TRBD1. The CDR3 is 16 amino acids. The germline gives CDR1 MNHEY, CDR2 SMNVEV (reference sequence). CDR3 sequence reads: CASSFGQGVLKTEAFF. The CDR3 region has the DNA TGTGCCAGCAGTTTCGGACAGGGAGTTCTGAAGACTGAAGCTTTCTTT.

This clone was detected only once. This chain uses TRBV7-2 with TRBJ1-1; D gene ambiguous. Germline CDR1 is SGHTA and CDR2 is FQGNSA. V lost 7 bases and J lost 2, with 17 bases in between. The CDR3 totals 15 residues. The CDR3 region is CASTRMTRLNTEAFF. CDR3 in DNA: TGTGCCAGCACCCGAATGACAAGGCTAAACACTGAAGCTTTCTTT. Complete variable domain (other parts from reference TRBV7-2 and TRBJ1-1): GAGVSQSPSNKVTEKGKDVELRCDPISGHTALYWYRQSLGQGLEFLIYFQGNSAPDKSGLPSDRFSAERTGGSVSTLTIQRTQQEDSAVYLCASTRMTRLNTEAFFGQGTRLTVV.

V gene TRBV18 combines with J gene TRBJ1-1; D might be TRBD1 (6 bases). With 5 bases removed from V and 1 base from J, the gap between germline ends came to 17 bases. The CDR3 has 16 amino acids. Germline CDR1 KGHSH, CDR2 LQKENI. The DNA of the CDR3 is TGTGCCAGCTCATCCCAACAGGGAGCTCCGAACACTGAAGCTTTCTTT. Protein: CASSSQQGAPNTEAFF.

This clone was seen only once. The V call is TRBV11-2, the J call TRBJ2-1; 8 bases align to TRBD2. The CDR3 has 17 residues. V trimming: 4 bases; J trimming: 10 bases; junction bases outside the gene matches: 18. The germline V gene encodes CDR1 SGHAT and CDR2 FQNNGV. The CDR3 spells CASSSRSAGVETREQFF. The CDR3 DNA reads TGTGCCAGCAGCTCCCGGTCAGCGGGAGTAGAAACGCGCGAGCAGTTCTTC.

The rearrangement uses TRBV7-9 and TRBJ1-1; D is unclear. Germline CDR1 and CDR2: SEHNR and FQNEAQ (reference sequence). Trimming took off 2 bases at V and 1 base at J, with 5 bases between the two ends. This CDR3 contains 13 residues. The DNA of the CDR3 is TGTGCCAGCAGCTTAACGGGGAACACTGAAGCTTTCTTT. This gives the protein CASSLTGNTEAFF.

Written as DNA, the CDR3 is TGTGCCAGCAGCGCCCGTGGGACACACTCTGGAAACACCATATATTTT. It specifies CASSARGTHSGNTIYF. The V gene is TRBV9, the J gene TRBJ1-3; D is possibly TRBD1 (6 bases). Germline V gene sequence: CDR1 SGDLS, CDR2 YYNGEE. V lost 3 bases, J lost 0 bases, and 13 bases lay in between. This CDR3 has 16 residues.

The chain combines TRBV7-7 with TRBJ2-2; 15 bases agree with TRBD2. J was trimmed by 6 bases and V by 5 bases; bases with no gene match: 4. The CDR3 extends over 16 amino acids. CDR1 SSHAT and CDR2 FNYEAQ come from the germline V gene (reference sequence). Here the CDR3 reads CASSPRTSGGAGELFF. The CDR3 DNA reads as TGTGCCAGCAGCCCCCGGACTAGCGGGGGGGCCGGGGAGCTGTTTTTT. The full variable domain, completed using reference TRBV7-7 and TRBJ2-2, is GAGVSQSPRYKVTKRGQDVTLRCDPISSHATLYWYQQALGQGPEFLTYFNYEAQPDKSGLPSDRFSAERPEGSISTLTIQRTEQRDSAMYRCASSPRTSGGAGELFFGEGSRLTVL.

This clone has just a few counts. The chain links TRBV28 to TRBJ1-1, with D perhaps matching TRBD1 (5 bases). Germline values: CDR1 MDHEN, CDR2 SYDVKM. This CDR3 is built from 15 residues. V was cut by 4 bases and J by 4 bases, with 16 bases left in between. This CDR3 is CASSYPRGSGTEAFF. The DNA of the CDR3 is TGTGCCAGCAGTTACCCCCGGGGGTCGGGCACTGAAGCTTTCTTT.

V gene TRBV5-1 combines with J gene TRBJ1-3, with 8 bases identical to TRBD1. V lost 4 bases to trimming and J lost 0 bases; unmatched junction nucleotides: 6. The CDR3 runs to 16 residues. Germline CDR1 reads SGHRS; CDR2 reads YFSETQ. DNA for the CDR3: TGCGCCAGCAGCCCGTGGACAGGGACCTCTGGAAACACCATATATTTT. This translates into CASSPWTGTSGNTIYF.

This chain joins TRBV5-1 and TRBJ2-3; 9 bases are a match to TRBD2. From germline, CDR1 is SGHRS and CDR2 YFSETQ. CDR3 length equals 18 residues. Trimming at V came to 0 bases and at J to 2 bases, leaving 10 bases not matched to a gene. CDR3 in amino acids: CASSLGGSLAGLTDTQYF. CDR3 bases: TGCGCCAGCAGCTTGGGGGGCTCGCTAGCGGGGCTCACAGATACGCAGTATTTT.

The gene calls are TRBV5-1 and TRBJ1-6, with 9 bases that match TRBD1. CDR1 and CDR2 from the germline V gene are SGHRS and YFSETQ. V lost 0 bases, J lost 5 bases, and 6 bases stayed unmatched. This CDR3 contains 17 residues. The CDR3 spells CASSLGDRGNNNSPLHF. In DNA form, the CDR3 reads TGCGCCAGCAGCTTGGGCGACAGGGGGAACAATAATTCACCCCTCCACTTT.

The gene calls are TRBV27 and TRBJ1-6, with D hard to call. This CDR3 is 12 amino acids long. V dropped 5 bases and J dropped 14 bases, with 13 bases sitting between them. The V gene's germline CDR1 is MNHEY and CDR2 SMNVEV (reference sequence). This chain's CDR3 is CASSTIPGSLHF. DNA of the CDR3: TGTGCCAGCAGTACCATCCCGGGGTCCCTCCACTTT.

The J gene is TRBJ1-3, the V gene TRBV30; D ambiguous. This CDR3 has 15 residues. Trimming pared 1 base from V and 0 bases from J, leaving 10 bases between. Germline V gene data show CDR1 as GTSNPN and CDR2 as SVGIG (reference sequence). CDR3 sequence (DNA): TGTGCCTGGAGTGCGTCACAGAGCTCTGGAAACACCATATATTTT. It encodes CAWSASQSSGNTIYF.